The rows below give T cell receptor beta chains drawn from one sample of a study of OX40 agonist ivuxolimab in advanced cancers. Sequenced by immunoSEQ multiplex PCR; TCRdb stores in-frame clones only, minus some. The sample gives about 16,000 clones, around nine tenths of which show up once; over 25% is in the top ten. The sequencing here drew on CD4+ or CD8+ T cells sorted from blood, taken in a trial of the OX40 agonist ivuxolimab. The receptors shown here come from an adult with an advanced solid tumor such as melanoma, head and neck, liver or kidney cancer. CDR3s include the opening cysteine and the closing phenylalanine or tryptophan. The D gene is left open where the match is weak. Clone size, where shown, is once, few, many, or a class for clones that have expanded.

clone size: once; V gene: TRBV5-6; D gene: NA; J gene: TRBJ2-2; CDR3 protein: CASSLEEGFTGELFF; CDR3 DNA: TGTGCCAGCAGCTTGGAAGAAGGATTTACCGGGGAGCTGTTTTTT
clone size: NA; V gene: TRBV7-9; D gene: NA; J gene: TRBJ2-5; CDR3 protein: CASRTHIGGYQETQYF; CDR3 DNA: TGTGCCAGCAGAACCCATATTGGGGGGTACCAAGAGACCCAGTACTTC
clone size: NA; V gene: TRBV6-6; D gene: NA; J gene: TRBJ2-1; CDR3 protein: CASSYPGIRRRNEQFF; CDR3 DNA: TGTGCCAGCAGTTACCCGGGGATTCGAAGAAGGAATGAGCAGTTCTTC
clone size: NA; V gene: TRBV7-2; D gene: NA; J gene: TRBJ2-7; CDR3 protein: CASSLVPYEQYF; CDR3 DNA: TGTGCCAGCAGCTTAGTCCCCTACGAGCAGTACTTC
clone size: NA; V gene: TRBV5-1; D gene: TRBD2; J gene: TRBJ2-7; CDR3 protein: CASSLALAGRGVAEQYF; CDR3 DNA: TGCGCCAGCAGCCTGGCCTTAGCGGGAAGGGGGGTTGCTGAGCAGTACTTC
clone size: NA; V gene: TRBV6-1; D gene: NA; J gene: TRBJ1-1; CDR3 protein: CASQTEPNTEAFF; CDR3 DNA: TGTGCCAGCCAGACGGAACCGAACACTGAAGCTTTCTTT
clone size: NA; V gene: TRBV19; D gene: TRBD2; J gene: TRBJ2-3; CDR3 protein: CASSPSLAGGPSTDTQYF; CDR3 DNA: TGTGCCAGTAGTCCTAGTCTAGCGGGAGGCCCTAGCACAGATACGCAGTATTTT
clone size: NA; V gene: TRBV10-3; D gene: TRBD2; J gene: TRBJ2-7; CDR3 protein: CAITGTSGITPYYEQYF; CDR3 DNA: TGTGCCATCACCGGGACTAGCGGGATCACACCCTACTACGAGCAGTACTTC
clone size: NA; V gene: TRBV5-3; D gene: TRBD2; J gene: TRBJ2-5; CDR3 protein: CARSVYLLAGEGQETQYF; CDR3 DNA: TGTGCCAGAAGCGTGTATCTACTAGCGGGAGAAGGGCAAGAGACCCAGTACTTC
clone size: NA; V gene: TRBV4-3; D gene: NA; J gene: TRBJ1-1; CDR3 protein: CASSQDRGTATEAFF; CDR3 DNA: TGCGCCAGCAGCCAAGATCGGGGCACGGCCACTGAAGCTTTCTTT
clone size: NA; V gene: TRBV11-2; D gene: NA; J gene: TRBJ2-2; CDR3 protein: CASSSIGNTGELFF; CDR3 DNA: TGTGCCAGCAGCTCAATAGGGAACACCGGGGAGCTGTTTTTT
clone size: NA; V gene: TRBV2; D gene: TRBD1; J gene: TRBJ2-1; CDR3 protein: CASKRDRQGSYNEQFF; CDR3 DNA: TGTGCCAGCAAACGGGACAGACAAGGATCCTACAATGAGCAGTTCTTC
clone size: NA; V gene: TRBV7-9; D gene: TRBD1; J gene: TRBJ2-7; CDR3 protein: CASSFWDRGIYEQYF; CDR3 DNA: TGTGCCAGCAGCTTTTGGGACAGGGGCATCTACGAGCAGTACTTC
clone size: NA; V gene: TRBV5-1; D gene: TRBD1; J gene: TRBJ1-5; CDR3 protein: CASSLAPTGTWAAGNQPQHF; CDR3 DNA: TGCGCCAGCAGCTTGGCCCCGACAGGGACTTGGGCTGCTGGCAATCAGCCCCAGCATTTT
clone size: once; V gene: TRBV25-1; D gene: TRBD2; J gene: TRBJ2-1; CDR3 protein: CASFGLVNEQFF; CDR3 DNA: TGTGCCAGCTTTGGACTAGTCAATGAGCAGTTCTTC
clone size: NA; V gene: TRBV7-2; D gene: NA; J gene: TRBJ2-7; CDR3 protein: CASSSRAYTSYEQYF; CDR3 DNA: TGTGCCAGCAGCTCCCGGGCCTACACCTCCTACGAGCAGTACTTC
clone size: once; V gene: TRBV30; D gene: TRBD1; J gene: TRBJ1-4; CDR3 protein: CAWSDIQGLGEKLFF; CDR3 DNA: TGTGCCTGGAGTGATATACAGGGGTTGGGTGAAAAACTGTTTTTT
clone size: NA; V gene: TRBV6-4; D gene: TRBD1; J gene: TRBJ2-1; CDR3 protein: CASSDSGTEYNEQFF; CDR3 DNA: TGTGCCAGCAGTGACTCTGGGACAGAATACAATGAGCAGTTCTTC
clone size: NA; V gene: TRBV6-5; D gene: NA; J gene: TRBJ1-2; CDR3 protein: CASSGQDGANYGYTF; CDR3 DNA: TGTGCCAGCAGTGGGCAAGACGGAGCTAACTATGGCTACACCTTC
clone size: NA; V gene: TRBV14; D gene: TRBD2; J gene: TRBJ2-3; CDR3 protein: CASSRGLATDTQYF; CDR3 DNA: TGTGCCAGCAGCCGAGGACTAGCGACAGATACGCAGTATTTT
clone size: NA; V gene: TRBV5-8; D gene: TRBD1; J gene: TRBJ2-1; CDR3 protein: CASRLRTGGNEQFF; CDR3 DNA: TGTGCCAGCAGACTTAGGACAGGGGGGAATGAGCAGTTCTTC
clone size: NA; V gene: TRBV15; D gene: NA; J gene: TRBJ2-3; CDR3 protein: CATSRDLAGIADTQYF; CDR3 DNA: TGTGCCACCAGCAGAGATCTCGCAGGGATCGCAGATACGCAGTATTTT
clone size: once; V gene: TRBV30; D gene: NA; J gene: TRBJ2-2; CDR3 protein: CAWSGTVTGELFF; CDR3 DNA: TGTGCCTGGAGTGGCACAGTAACCGGGGAGCTGTTTTTT
clone size: few; V gene: TRBV9; D gene: TRBD1; J gene: TRBJ1-2; CDR3 protein: CASSVGDRVYGYTF; CDR3 DNA: TGTGCCAGCAGCGTAGGGGACAGGGTCTATGGCTACACCTTC
clone size: NA; V gene: TRBV6-5; D gene: TRBD1; J gene: TRBJ1-1; CDR3 protein: CASSSDRGGGTEAFF; CDR3 DNA: TGTGCCAGCAGTTCGGACAGGGGGGGCGGCACTGAAGCTTTCTTT
clone size: NA; V gene: TRBV19; D gene: TRBD1; J gene: TRBJ2-7; CDR3 protein: CATTGTGGAYEQYF; CDR3 DNA: TGTGCCACAACCGGGACAGGGGGCGCCTACGAGCAGTACTTC
clone size: few; V gene: TRBV11-3; D gene: NA; J gene: TRBJ1-2; CDR3 protein: CASSLSPSDGYTF; CDR3 DNA: TGTGCCAGCAGCTTAAGCCCATCGGATGGCTACACCTTC
clone size: NA; V gene: TRBV9; D gene: NA; J gene: TRBJ2-2; CDR3 protein: CASSPWERRNTGELFF; CDR3 DNA: TGTGCCAGCAGCCCGTGGGAGCGGAGGAACACCGGGGAGCTGTTTTTT
clone size: NA; V gene: TRBV14; D gene: NA; J gene: TRBJ2-7; CDR3 protein: CASSRDLHGEQYF; CDR3 DNA: TGTGCCAGCAGCCGGGACCTCCACGGCGAGCAGTACTTC
clone size: medium-sized; V gene: TRBV5-6; D gene: TRBD1; J gene: TRBJ1-4; CDR3 protein: CASSRATGGNDEKLFF; CDR3 DNA: TGTGCCAGCAGCCGAGCGACAGGGGGCAATGATGAAAAACTGTTTTTT
clone size: few; V gene: TRBV10-3; D gene: NA; J gene: TRBJ2-7; CDR3 protein: CASSYSEWTDSYEQYF; CDR3 DNA: TGTGCCAGCAGTTACTCGGAGTGGACAGACTCCTACGAGCAGTACTTC
clone size: NA; V gene: TRBV10-2; D gene: TRBD2; J gene: TRBJ2-2; CDR3 protein: CASSDVWLAGGPSTGELFF; CDR3 DNA: TGCGCCAGCAGTGATGTATGGCTAGCGGGAGGGCCAAGCACCGGGGAGCTGTTTTTT
clone size: NA; V gene: TRBV6-1; D gene: NA; J gene: TRBJ2-7; CDR3 protein: CASRPRDTNYEQYF; CDR3 DNA: TGTGCCAGCAGGCCGAGGGACACTAACTACGAGCAGTACTTC
clone size: NA; V gene: TRBV27; D gene: NA; J gene: TRBJ2-2; CDR3 protein: CASSLDSLSRELFF; CDR3 DNA: TGTGCCAGCAGTTTAGATTCGTTGTCTCGGGAGCTGTTTTTT
clone size: NA; V gene: TRBV5-5; D gene: TRBD1; J gene: TRBJ1-1; CDR3 protein: CASSLEGQEVIAFF; CDR3 DNA: TGTGCCAGCAGCTTGGAGGGACAGGAAGTTATAGCTTTCTTT
clone size: NA; V gene: TRBV7-9; D gene: TRBD2; J gene: TRBJ2-3; CDR3 protein: CASSLPASGRADTQYF; CDR3 DNA: TGTGCCAGCAGCTTACCCGCTAGCGGGAGGGCGGATACGCAGTATTTT
clone size: NA; V gene: TRBV7-8; D gene: NA; J gene: TRBJ2-1; CDR3 protein: CASSQGDYYNEQFF; CDR3 DNA: TGTGCCAGCAGCCAGGGGGACTACTACAATGAGCAGTTCTTC
clone size: once; V gene: TRBV6-5; D gene: NA; J gene: TRBJ2-3; CDR3 protein: CASSYSKRSTQYF; CDR3 DNA: TGTGCCAGCAGTTACTCGAAGAGGAGTACGCAGTATTTT
clone size: NA; V gene: TRBV15; D gene: TRBD2; J gene: TRBJ2-7; CDR3 protein: CATSRELAGELPIIYEQYF; CDR3 DNA: TGTGCCACCAGCAGGGAACTAGCGGGAGAACTCCCAATAATCTACGAGCAGTACTTC
clone size: NA; V gene: TRBV4-3; D gene: NA; J gene: TRBJ2-5; CDR3 protein: CASSQGSGRQETQYF; CDR3 DNA: TGCGCCAGCAGCCAAGGGTCGGGGAGGCAAGAGACCCAGTACTTC
clone size: NA; V gene: TRBV4-3; D gene: NA; J gene: TRBJ2-2; CDR3 protein: CASSQVSRSNTGELFF; CDR3 DNA: TGCGCCAGCAGCCAAGTTTCGAGGAGCAACACCGGGGAGCTGTTTTTT
clone size: NA; V gene: TRBV5-8; D gene: NA; J gene: TRBJ2-7; CDR3 protein: CASSYAPGIEGYEQYF; CDR3 DNA: TGTGCCAGCAGCTACGCACCGGGGATCGAGGGCTACGAGCAGTACTTC
clone size: few; V gene: TRBV20-1; D gene: TRBD2; J gene: TRBJ2-3; CDR3 protein: CSARLAGGEYF; CDR3 DNA: TGCAGTGCCCGACTAGCGGGAGGGGAGTATTTT
clone size: NA; V gene: TRBV5-5; D gene: NA; J gene: TRBJ2-7; CDR3 protein: CASSLASEQYF; CDR3 DNA: TGTGCCAGCAGCTTGGCGAGTGAGCAGTACTTC
clone size: NA; V gene: TRBV19; D gene: NA; J gene: TRBJ1-1; CDR3 protein: CASTTWSVYGNTEAFF; CDR3 DNA: TGTGCCAGTACCACCTGGTCAGTTTACGGGAACACTGAAGCTTTCTTT
clone size: NA; V gene: TRBV19; D gene: TRBD1; J gene: TRBJ1-4; CDR3 protein: CASSIGETGNEKLFF; CDR3 DNA: TGTGCCAGTAGTATAGGGGAGACAGGGAATGAAAAACTGTTTTTT
clone size: NA; V gene: TRBV19; D gene: TRBD2; J gene: TRBJ2-7; CDR3 protein: CASASGRLQYF; CDR3 DNA: TGTGCCAGTGCTAGCGGGAGGTTGCAGTACTTC
clone size: NA; V gene: TRBV6-6; D gene: TRBD2; J gene: TRBJ2-7; CDR3 protein: CASSYSRLAGDYEQYF; CDR3 DNA: TGTGCCAGCAGTTACTCGAGATTAGCGGGGGACTACGAGCAGTACTTC
clone size: NA; V gene: TRBV5-1; D gene: NA; J gene: TRBJ2-3; CDR3 protein: CASSSLGSHTDTQYF; CDR3 DNA: TGCGCCAGCAGCTCATTAGGGTCCCACACAGATACGCAGTATTTT
clone size: NA; V gene: TRBV11-3; D gene: NA; J gene: TRBJ2-7; CDR3 protein: CASSPSPLDYEQYF; CDR3 DNA: TGTGCCAGCAGCCCTTCCCCGCTGGACTACGAGCAGTACTTC
clone size: NA; V gene: TRBV15; D gene: TRBD2; J gene: TRBJ2-1; CDR3 protein: CATSRPLGREHEQFF; CDR3 DNA: TGTGCCACCAGCAGGCCCCTGGGGCGGGAGCATGAGCAGTTCTTC
clone size: NA; V gene: TRBV30; D gene: NA; J gene: TRBJ1-3; CDR3 protein: CAWVGADSGSGNTIYF; CDR3 DNA: TGTGCCTGGGTGGGGGCCGATTCCGGCTCTGGAAACACCATATATTTT
clone size: NA; V gene: TRBV7-9; D gene: NA; J gene: TRBJ2-7; CDR3 protein: CASSNNVPNYEQYF; CDR3 DNA: TGTGCCAGCAGCAATAATGTACCTAACTACGAGCAGTACTTC
clone size: NA; V gene: TRBV13; D gene: TRBD2; J gene: TRBJ2-3; CDR3 protein: CASSAKLRTSGRSLPDTQYF; CDR3 DNA: TGTGCCAGCAGCGCAAAGCTGCGGACTAGCGGGAGGTCCCTCCCAGATACGCAGTATTTT
clone size: NA; V gene: TRBV27; D gene: NA; J gene: TRBJ2-3; CDR3 protein: CASSFGWSTDTQYF; CDR3 DNA: TGTGCCAGCAGTTTCGGGTGGAGCACAGATACGCAGTATTTT
clone size: NA; V gene: TRBV5-4; D gene: NA; J gene: TRBJ2-1; CDR3 protein: CASSQDFYNEQFF; CDR3 DNA: TGCGCCAGCAGCCAAGACTTCTACAATGAGCAGTTCTTC
clone size: NA; V gene: TRBV30; D gene: TRBD1; J gene: TRBJ1-5; CDR3 protein: CAWSEQGYQPQHF; CDR3 DNA: TGTGCCTGGAGTGAACAGGGGTATCAGCCCCAGCATTTT
clone size: NA; V gene: TRBV9; D gene: TRBD2; J gene: TRBJ2-7; CDR3 protein: CASSVSGLAGVYEQYF; CDR3 DNA: TGTGCCAGCAGCGTTTCGGGACTAGCGGGAGTCTACGAGCAGTACTTC